The present T cell receptor (beta chain) was sequenced within a study of regulatory T cells in long-lasting Graves disease. Study-wide findings and caveats: Gene preferences differed: TRBV28, TRBJ1-2, TRBJ2-5 in persistent cases. Persistent Graves' cases showed lower TCR diversity than newly diagnosed cases.

The CDR3 has 15 amino acids, counting both end residues. CDR1 is MDHEN, CDR2 SYDVKM, per germline. Building of the TCR beta libraries involved iRepertoire HTBI primers and Arm-PCR of CDR3 regions. Per the original data handling: 60 or so TRBV and roughly 15 TRBJ segments were identified across samples. MiXCR, run by TCRdb on the multiplex PCR reads, gives a single entry per CDR3 protein. These V and J calls originate from TCRdb's pipeline instead of the authors' own analysis. This repertoire shows roughly 400,000 distinct CDR3 sequences, approximately 22% found once; its top ten account for roughly an eighth. This clonotype was found many times. Its antigen is undetermined. No DNA is shown, since the ends of the CDR3 on it are uncertain; the CDR3 is the one TCRdb lists. The sample's time point: persistent/refractory GD, antithyroid drugs over 5 years with positive TRAb. Extracted PBMC RNA gave rise to the TCR library. Patients all came to the study from an endocrinology department in Xi'an, China.

This TCR derives from a female donor with Graves disease. The chain carries TRBV28 and TRBJ2-5; the table calls TRBD1, which could not be checked here. The specimen was peripheral blood mononuclear cells (PBMCs), collected when the disease was refractory, from a patient treated with antithyroid drugs. CDR3 region: CASSSSGLGGETQYF.